These 32 T cell receptor beta chains were all obtained from the same sample, sequenced in a study of beta chain features in type 1 diabetes (dated by TCRdb to 2016 to 2018). Receptor amplification or capture employed the immunoSEQ multiplex PCR assay. The High Capacity cDNA Reverse Transcription Kit was used to reverse transcribe all of the isolated RNA, meaning that expressed TCRB transcripts were what got sequenced. TCRdb took over this immuneACCESS table, retaining in-frame rearrangements with V and J assigned. Such tables are incomplete; in checked studies, under half of the missing clones stem from an unresolved V gene, and the remainder is unexplained. Counted in this sample were 860,000 or so clones; roughly a sixth of them appeared once. The biggest ten clones account for 0.023% of the sample. Sequences were obtained from naive CD4+ T cells from blood. The sample's cell subset or site label, decoded: true naive CD4+ T cells. The receptors come from a woman aged 18-30 years in good health.

The genes are TRBV2 and TRBJ1-4; the match to TRBD1 covers 10 bases. The CDR3 runs 12 residues. V was clipped by 5 bases and J by 14 bases; unmatched bases: 5. Germline assignment: CDR1 SNHLY and CDR2 FYNNEI. The CDR3 sequence is CASSILDRGLFF. DNA for the CDR3: TGTGCCAGCAGTATATTGGACAGGGGGCTGTTTTTT.

This clone was counted only a few times. This chain connects TRBV28 to TRBJ2-7; D perhaps matches TRBD1 (5 bases). The germline V gene has CDR1 MDHEN and CDR2 SYDVKM. V dropped 3 bases and J dropped 2 bases, with 11 bases sitting between them. This CDR3 spans 14 amino acids. The CDR3 region has the DNA TGTGCCAGCAGTTTCTTTAGGGGTACCTACGAGCAGTACTTC. This gives the protein CASSFFRGTYEQYF.

The chain links TRBV19 to TRBJ2-7; perhaps D is TRBD1 or TRBD2 (6 bases each). Deletions cut 2 bases from V and 2 bases from J, with 13 bases between. CDR1 is LNHDA and CDR2 is SQIVND in the germline V gene (reference sequence). The CDR3 length is 15 residues. Here the CDR3 reads CASSITHGGPYEQYF. CDR3 in DNA: TGTGCCAGTAGTATAACCCACGGGGGCCCCTACGAGCAGTACTTC.

The sample holds a few counts of this clone. The V gene is TRBV27, the J gene TRBJ1-4; 10 bases line up with TRBD1. CDR1 and CDR2 (germline): MNHEY, SMNVEV (reference sequence). This CDR3 region has 14 residues. V gave up 3 bases and J gave up 7 bases; unmatched junction bases: 2. CDR3 bases: TGTGCCAGCAGTTTTCGGACAGGGGGTGAAAAACTGTTTTTT. Translated, it gives CASSFRTGGEKLFF. Full variable domain (remainder filled in from reference TRBV27 and TRBJ1-4): EAQVTQNPRYLITVTGKKLTVTCSQNMNHEYMSWYRQDPGLGLRQIYYSMNVEVTDKGDVPEGYKVSRKEKRNFPLILESPSPNQTSLYFCASSFRTGGEKLFFGSGTQLSVL.

This clone has a handful of counts. The rearrangement links TRBV10-3 to TRBJ2-5; D ambiguous. Germline CDR1 and CDR2: ENHRY and SYGVKD. The CDR3 spans 14 residues. The V and J ends lost 4 bases and 2 bases respectively, with 11 bases between them. CDR3 coding DNA: TGTGCCATCAGTGTGTCGCAGAGACAAGAGACCCAGTACTTC. It is translated as CAISVSQRQETQYF.

The chain joins TRBV5-4 to TRBJ1-2, with D perhaps TRBD1 (6 bases). V lost 4 bases to trimming and J lost 3 bases, with 19 bases between them. This CDR3 comprises 16 residues. The germline CDR1 and CDR2 sequences are SGHNT and YYREEE (reference sequence). The DNA of the CDR3 is TGTGCCAGCAGCCGATTAAAACAGGGCGGGGACTATGGCTACACCTTC. This translates into CASSRLKQGGDYGYTF.

This clone was recorded many times. CDR3 nucleotide sequence: TGTGCCATCAGTGAGACGACAGGGCTTGAGCAGTTCTTC. It translates to CAISETTGLEQFF. The chain uses TRBV10-3 and TRBJ2-1; the match to TRBD1 covers 7 bases. The V gene's germline CDR1 is ENHRY and CDR2 SYGVKD. This CDR3 contains 13 residues. The junction had 4 bases not matched to a gene; V was cut back by 2 bases and J by 9 bases.

The gene calls are TRBV9 and TRBJ2-7; 11 nucleotides match TRBD2. Looked up from germline, CDR1 is SGDLS and CDR2 is YYNGEE. This CDR3 region has 16 residues. V was pared by 0 bases and J by 7 bases, with 9 bases of the junction left unmatched. The CDR3 spells CASSVGGGLAVNEQYF. CDR3 DNA: TGTGCCAGCAGCGTAGGTGGGGGACTAGCGGTTAATGAGCAGTACTTC.

This clone was recorded a few times. The chain uses TRBV28 and TRBJ1-5, with D unresolved. V lost 9 bases and J lost 2, with 5 bases in between. The CDR3 loop spans 11 amino acids. Germline values: CDR1 MDHEN, CDR2 SYDVKM. The DNA for the CDR3 is TGTGCCAGTACTGGCAATCAGCCCCAGCATTTT. Encoded protein: CASTGNQPQHF. Full variable domain (outside the CDR3, taken from reference TRBV28 and TRBJ1-5): DVKVTQSSRYLVKRTGEKVFLECVQDMDHENMFWYRQDPGLGLRLIYFSYDVKMKEKGDIPEGYSVSREKKERFSLILESASTNQTSMYLCASTGNQPQHFGDGTRLSIL.

This clone turned up a few times. J is TRBJ2-2 and V is TRBV18; the D is unclear. V shed 3 bases and J shed 0 bases, with 11 bases lying between them. The germline CDR1 and CDR2 sequences are KGHSH and LQKENI. The CDR3 sequence is 16 residues long. The CDR3 region has the DNA TGTGCCAGCTCACCCTCCGAGGCCTCGAACACCGGGGAGCTGTTTTTT. Its translation is CASSPSEASNTGELFF.

The chain recombines TRBV7-2 with TRBJ2-2; D is perhaps TRBD1 or TRBD2 (5 bases each). CDR3 size: 16 residues. V was clipped by 0 bases and J by 11 bases, with 19 bases between them. Per germline, CDR1 SGHTA and CDR2 FQGNSA. As DNA, the CDR3 is TGTGCCAGCAGCTTAGCTTTATTGAGGACACCGGGAGAGCTGTTTTTT. This sequence encodes CASSLALLRTPGELFF. Together with reference TRBV7-2 and TRBJ2-2, the CDR3 gives the full variable domain: GAGVSQSPSNKVTEKGKDVELRCDPISGHTALYWYRQSLGQGLEFLIYFQGNSAPDKSGLPSDRFSAERTGGSVSTLTIQRTQQEDSAVYLCASSLALLRTPGELFFGEGSRLTVL.

The table lists this clone with a few counts. The rearrangement joins TRBV6-5 to TRBJ2-3; D call uncertain. V lost 2 bases and J lost 2, with 8 bases in between. Germline CDR1 reads MNHEY; CDR2 reads SVGAGI. CDR3 length: 14 residues. Here the CDR3 reads CASSYGVATDTQYF. In DNA, the CDR3 is TGTGCCAGCAGTTACGGGGTAGCCACAGATACGCAGTATTTT.

This clone came up a few times. This same CDR3 is encoded by further DNA sequences in the sample. The chain joins TRBV18 to TRBJ1-2; D gene uncertain. Trimming took 2 bases from V and 3 from J, leaving 7 bases between them. CDR3 length: 13 residues. Germline V gives CDR1 KGHSH, CDR2 LQKENI. Here the CDR3 reads CASSPSGDYGYTF. The CDR3 nucleotides are TGTGCCAGCTCACCATCCGGGGACTATGGCTACACCTTC.

The V and J genes are TRBV9 and TRBJ2-1; D may be TRBD1 or TRBD2 (5 bases each). Germline V gene data show CDR1 as SGDLS and CDR2 as YYNGEE. This CDR3 is built from 13 residues. Trimming pared 6 bases from V and 5 bases from J, leaving 12 bases between. As DNA, the CDR3 is TGTGCCAGCACCCGGGACCTCCACAATGAGCAGTTCTTC. It codes for CASTRDLHNEQFF.

CDR3 residues: CASSQDATGRDTIYF. The CDR3 nucleotides read TGCGCCAGCAGCCAAGATGCGACGGGGCGTGACACCATATATTTT. The V and J genes are TRBV4-3 and TRBJ1-3; possible D gene TRBD1, 5 bases. Germline V gene lookup returns CDR1 LGHNA and CDR2 YSLEER. V was clipped by 0 bases and J by 8 bases, with 14 bases between them. This CDR3 spans 15 amino acids.

This clone was picked up a small number of times. V gene TRBV5-1 combines with J gene TRBJ2-3; a weak D match, TRBD2 (5 bases). This CDR3 spans 16 amino acids. In germline, CDR1 is SGHRS, CDR2 YFSETQ. The V gene lost 1 base and the J gene lost 4 bases, with 16 bases spanning the gap. CDR3 sequence reads: CASSLRGWERSDTQYF. The CDR3 DNA follows: TGCGCCAGCAGCTTGCGCGGGTGGGAGCGGTCAGATACGCAGTATTTT.

The gene calls are TRBV7-3 and TRBJ2-3; weak D call: TRBD2 (5 bases). The ends were cut back, 3 bases at V and 0 bases at J, with 10 bases in the middle. This CDR3 is 15 amino acids long. Germline CDR1 is SGHTA and CDR2 is FQGTGA. The CDR3 DNA is TGTGCCAGCAGCTTGCGGGCGACTAGCACAGATACGCAGTATTTT. It encodes CASSLRATSTDTQYF.

This clone showed up just a few times. This sequence joins TRBV7-2 and TRBJ1-2, with D possibly being TRBD1 (5 bases). V was trimmed by 2 bases and J by 3 bases, leaving 10 bases between them. Germline V gene sequence: CDR1 SGHTA, CDR2 FQGNSA. This CDR3 comprises 14 residues. The CDR3 is CASSLTGGDYGYTF. The CDR3 coding sequence is TGTGCCAGCAGCTTAACTGGGGGGGACTATGGCTACACCTTC.

The chain links TRBV6-5 to TRBJ2-1, with 8 bases matching TRBD2. CDR3 length: 14 amino acids. V shed 5 bases, J shed 8 bases, and the junction held 8 bases outside the gene matches. Germline lookup yields CDR1 MNHEY and CDR2 SVGAGI. CDR3 region: CASSKAGAGYEQFF. The CDR3 bases are TGTGCCAGCAGTAAAGCGGGAGCGGGCTATGAGCAGTTCTTC.

The chain has TRBV27 and TRBJ2-4; D not resolved. The length of the CDR3 is 14 residues. V lost 6 bases to trimming and J lost 0 bases, with 9 bases between them. Germline V gene sequence: CDR1 MNHEY, CDR2 SMNVEV (reference sequence). CDR3 nucleotide sequence: TGTGCCAGCAGCGCCCGACAAGCCAAAAACATTCAGTACTTC. Its protein is CASSARQAKNIQYF.

The chain recombines TRBV6-6 with TRBJ1-2, with D perhaps TRBD1 (6 bases). Germline CDR1 is MNHNY and CDR2 is SVGAGI (reference sequence). Trimming removed 6 bases at V and 2 bases at J, with 13 bases between. CDR3 length: 14 residues. In DNA, the CDR3 is TGTGCCAGCAGCACCCCGCAGGGGAACTATGGCTACACCTTC. This translates into CASSTPQGNYGYTF.

V and J are TRBV29-1 and TRBJ2-7; D might be TRBD1 or TRBD2, each matching 5 bases. The CDR3 runs 12 residues. The V gene lost 4 bases and the J gene lost 4 bases, with 11 bases spanning the gap. The germline CDR1 and CDR2 sequences are SQVTM and ANQGSEA. This chain's CDR3 is CSVGGTPYEQYF. DNA of the CDR3: TGCAGCGTTGGGGGGACCCCTTACGAGCAGTACTTC.

V is TRBV28 and J is TRBJ1-2; D not resolved. The CDR3 totals 15 residues. V was trimmed by 5 bases and J by 4 bases, leaving 17 bases between them. Germline lookup yields CDR1 MDHEN and CDR2 SYDVKM. As DNA, the CDR3 is TGTGCCAGCAGTCCACAACCCGTTCTTATCTATGGCTACACCTTC. It yields the protein CASSPQPVLIYGYTF.

This clone was seen only a few times. The chain is built from TRBV11-3 and TRBJ1-5; 8 nucleotides match TRBD1. J lost 9 bases, V lost 7 bases, and 17 bases had no gene match. This CDR3 has 16 residues. CDR1 and CDR2 (germline): SGHNT, YENEEA. The CDR3 nucleotides are TGTGCCAGCACCTACGGACAGGGAAGAGGTTGTGGGCCCCAGCATTTT. Amino acid sequence: CASTYGQGRGCGPQHF.

This clone was counted between two and nine times. V usage is TRBV9 and J usage is TRBJ1-2; D perhaps matches TRBD1 (6 bases). Trimming left V 0 bases short and J 8 bases short, with 11 bases between. The germline gives CDR1 SGDLS, CDR2 YYNGEE. This CDR3 contains 13 residues. DNA for the CDR3: TGTGCCAGCAGCGTAGAGCCAGGGGAGGGCTACACCTTC. Translation: CASSVEPGEGYTF.

The chain couples TRBV7-9 to TRBJ1-3; 9 bases match TRBD1. The germline V gene encodes CDR1 SEHNR and CDR2 FQNEAQ (reference sequence). The CDR3 runs 14 residues. With V trimmed by 4 bases and J by 7 bases, 5 bases remained unmatched. The CDR3 nucleotides read TGTGCCAGCAGCTCGGGACAGGGATTGAACACCATATATTTT. Its translation: CASSSGQGLNTIYF.

The chain links TRBV15 to TRBJ2-1; no clear D. Between the trimmed V and J ends, which lost 0 bases and 12 bases, there was a span of 12 bases. Per the germline V gene, CDR1 is LNHNV and CDR2 is YYDKDF (reference sequence). CDR3 length equals 13 residues. The CDR3 DNA reads TGTGCCACCAGCAGAGATCGCCCATTGGGGCAGTTCTTC. This codes for CATSRDRPLGQFF. The variable domain in full, with the rest retrieved from reference TRBV15 and TRBJ2-1, is DAMVIQNPRYQVTQFGKPVTLSCSQTLNHNVMYWYQQKSSQAPKLLFHYYDKDFNNEADTPDNFQSRRPNTSFCFLDIRSPGLGDTAMYLCATSRDRPLGQFFGPGTRLTVL.

V is TRBV10-3 and J is TRBJ1-2; 10 bases map to TRBD1. This CDR3 is 17 amino acids long. Germline trimming cut 0 bases from V and 2 bases from J; bases unmatched to any gene: 6. Germline CDR1 is ENHRY and CDR2 is SYGVKD. The CDR3 DNA reads TGTGCCATCAGTGAGTCTGACGGGACAGGGGTGAACTATGGCTACACCTTC. Encoded protein: CAISESDGTGVNYGYTF.

V gene TRBV7-9 combines with J gene TRBJ2-7; 11 bases are a match to TRBD2. The CDR3 totals 15 residues. Germline values: CDR1 SEHNR, CDR2 FQNEAQ (reference sequence). The V segment lost 2 bases and the J segment 6 bases; nucleotides outside the gene matches: 6. CDR3 protein: CASSLPLAGVGEQYF. As DNA, the CDR3 is TGTGCCAGCAGCTTACCACTAGCGGGAGTCGGCGAGCAGTACTTC. Variable domain in full (rest from reference TRBV7-9 and TRBJ2-7): DTGVSQNPRHKITKRGQNVTFRCDPISEHNRLYWYRQTLGQGPEFLTYFQNEAQLEKSRLLSDRFSAERPKGSFSTLEIQRTEQGDSAMYLCASSLPLAGVGEQYFGPGTRLTVT.

J is TRBJ2-1 and V is TRBV5-4; possibly TRBD2 for D (5 bases). There are 14 residues in the CDR3. Germline CDR1 SGHNT, CDR2 YYREEE (reference sequence). The germline V and J ends were trimmed by 5 bases and 4 bases, with 13 bases remaining between them. CDR3 protein: CASSFGLPYNEQFF. The CDR3 DNA sequence: TGTGCCAGCAGTTTCGGACTGCCTTACAATGAGCAGTTCTTC.

The chain couples TRBV29-1 to TRBJ2-7; 12 bases align to TRBD1. This CDR3 has 14 amino acids. Germline CDR1 is SQVTM and CDR2 is ANQGSEA. The J segment lost 7 bases and the V segment lost 7 bases, leaving 11 bases of the junction unmatched. The CDR3 sequence is CSGGPGQGAREQYF. CDR3 bases: TGCAGCGGGGGACCGGGACAGGGGGCGCGAGAGCAGTACTTC.

The chain is built from TRBV6-5 and TRBJ2-2; 8 bases match TRBD2. The CDR3 runs 14 residues. Germline V lookup: CDR1 MNHEY, CDR2 SVGAGI. V shed 7 bases, J shed 2 bases, and the junction held 3 bases outside the gene matches. This CDR3 reads CASNSGGNTGELFF. The CDR3 bases are TGTGCCAGCAACAGCGGGGGAAACACCGGGGAGCTGTTTTTT.